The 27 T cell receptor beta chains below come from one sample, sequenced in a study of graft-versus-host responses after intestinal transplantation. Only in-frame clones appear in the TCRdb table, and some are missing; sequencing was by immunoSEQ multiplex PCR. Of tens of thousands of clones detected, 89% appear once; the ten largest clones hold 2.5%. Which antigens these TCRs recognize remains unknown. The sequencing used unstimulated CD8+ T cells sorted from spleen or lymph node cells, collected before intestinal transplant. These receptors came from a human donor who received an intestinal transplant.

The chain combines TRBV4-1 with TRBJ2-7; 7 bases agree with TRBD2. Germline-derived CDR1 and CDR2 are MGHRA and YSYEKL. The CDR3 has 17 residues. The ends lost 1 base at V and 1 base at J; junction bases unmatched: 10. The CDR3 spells CASSQAPRSGLSYEQYF. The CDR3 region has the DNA TGCGCCAGCAGCCAAGCCCCCCGTAGCGGGCTGTCCTACGAGCAGTACTTC.

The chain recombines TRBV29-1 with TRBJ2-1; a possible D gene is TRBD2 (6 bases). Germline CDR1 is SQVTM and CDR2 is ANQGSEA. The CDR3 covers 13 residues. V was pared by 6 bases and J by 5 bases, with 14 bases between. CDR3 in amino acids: CSVSWGDDNEQFF. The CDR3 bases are TGCAGCGTGAGTTGGGGGGACGACAATGAGCAGTTCTTC.

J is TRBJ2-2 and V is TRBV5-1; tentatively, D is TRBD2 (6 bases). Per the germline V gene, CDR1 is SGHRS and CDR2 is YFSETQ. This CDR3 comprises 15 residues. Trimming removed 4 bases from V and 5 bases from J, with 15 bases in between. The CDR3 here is CASSVGSQGTGELFF. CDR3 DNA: TGCGCCAGCAGCGTCGGGAGCCAAGGAACCGGGGAGCTGTTTTTT.

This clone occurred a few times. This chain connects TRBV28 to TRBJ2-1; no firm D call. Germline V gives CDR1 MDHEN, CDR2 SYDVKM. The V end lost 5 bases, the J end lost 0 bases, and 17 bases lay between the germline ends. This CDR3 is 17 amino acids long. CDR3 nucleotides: TGTGCCAGCAGTACGCCCCTGAGCGCACTCTCCTACAATGAGCAGTTCTTC. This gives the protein CASSTPLSALSYNEQFF.

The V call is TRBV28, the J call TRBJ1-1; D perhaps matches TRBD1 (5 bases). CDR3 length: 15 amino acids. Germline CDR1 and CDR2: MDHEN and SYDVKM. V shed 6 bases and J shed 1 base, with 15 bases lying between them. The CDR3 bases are TGTGCCAGCAGCTCAAGACAGTCGGAGAACACTGAAGCTTTCTTT. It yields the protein CASSSRQSENTEAFF. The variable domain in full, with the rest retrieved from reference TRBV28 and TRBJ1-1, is DVKVTQSSRYLVKRTGEKVFLECVQDMDHENMFWYRQDPGLGLRLIYFSYDVKMKEKGDIPEGYSVSREKKERFSLILESASTNQTSMYLCASSSRQSENTEAFFGQGTRLTVV.

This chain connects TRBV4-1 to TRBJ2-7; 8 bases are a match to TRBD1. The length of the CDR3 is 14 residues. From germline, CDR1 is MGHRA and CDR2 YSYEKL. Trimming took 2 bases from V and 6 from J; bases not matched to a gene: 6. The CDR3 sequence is CASSQPGQVAEQYF. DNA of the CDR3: TGCGCCAGCAGCCAACCGGGACAGGTGGCCGAGCAGTACTTC.

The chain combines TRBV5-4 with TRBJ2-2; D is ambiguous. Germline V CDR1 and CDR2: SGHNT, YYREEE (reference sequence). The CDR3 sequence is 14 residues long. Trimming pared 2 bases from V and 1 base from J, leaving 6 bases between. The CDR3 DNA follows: TGTGCCAGCAGCTTAAGAGGGAACACCGGGGAGCTGTTTTTT. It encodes CASSLRGNTGELFF.

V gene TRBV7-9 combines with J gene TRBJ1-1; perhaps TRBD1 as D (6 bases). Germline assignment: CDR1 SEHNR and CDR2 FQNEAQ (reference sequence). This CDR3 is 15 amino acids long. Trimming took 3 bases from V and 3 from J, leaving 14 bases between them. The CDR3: CASSFWQGRDTEAFF. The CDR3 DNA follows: TGTGCCAGCAGCTTTTGGCAGGGGCGGGACACTGAAGCTTTCTTT.

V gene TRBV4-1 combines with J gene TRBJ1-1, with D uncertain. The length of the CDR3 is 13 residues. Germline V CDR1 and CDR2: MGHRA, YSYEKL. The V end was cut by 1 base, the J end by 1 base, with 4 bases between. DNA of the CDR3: TGCGCCAGCAGCCAAGTCGGGAACACTGAAGCTTTCTTT. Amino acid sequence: CASSQVGNTEAFF.

DNA of the CDR3: TGTGCCAGTAGTAACGGTCCAATCTACGAGCAGTACTTC. This gives the protein CASSNGPIYEQYF. The V gene is TRBV19, the J gene TRBJ2-7; no definite D call. Germline assignment: CDR1 LNHDA and CDR2 SQIVND (reference sequence). The CDR3 has 13 residues. V was pared by 4 bases and J by 3 bases, with 10 bases between.

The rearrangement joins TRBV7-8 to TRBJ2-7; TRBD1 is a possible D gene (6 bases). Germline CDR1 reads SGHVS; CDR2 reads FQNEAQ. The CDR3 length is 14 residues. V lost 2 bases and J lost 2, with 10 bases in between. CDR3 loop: CASSLQGPAYEQYF. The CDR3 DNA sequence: TGTGCCAGCAGCTTACAGGGGCCAGCCTACGAGCAGTACTTC.

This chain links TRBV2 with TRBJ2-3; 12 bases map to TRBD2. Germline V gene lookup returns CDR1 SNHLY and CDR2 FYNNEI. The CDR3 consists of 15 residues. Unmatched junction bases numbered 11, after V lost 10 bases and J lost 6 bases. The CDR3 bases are TGTGCCACTTACGGACTAGCGGGGTCGTTGGATACGCAGTATTTT. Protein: CATYGLAGSLDTQYF.

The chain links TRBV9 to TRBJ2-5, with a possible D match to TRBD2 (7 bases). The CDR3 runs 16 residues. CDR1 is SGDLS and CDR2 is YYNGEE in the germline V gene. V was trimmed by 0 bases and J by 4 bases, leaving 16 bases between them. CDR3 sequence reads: CASSVGGGGSGETQYF. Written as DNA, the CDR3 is TGTGCCAGCAGCGTAGGAGGGGGAGGGAGCGGAGAGACCCAGTACTTC.

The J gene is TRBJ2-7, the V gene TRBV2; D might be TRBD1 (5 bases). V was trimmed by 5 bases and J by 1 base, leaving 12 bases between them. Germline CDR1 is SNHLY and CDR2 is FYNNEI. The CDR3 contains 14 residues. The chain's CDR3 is CASSYGAESYEQYF. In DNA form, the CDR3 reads TGTGCCAGCAGTTATGGGGCAGAGTCCTACGAGCAGTACTTC.

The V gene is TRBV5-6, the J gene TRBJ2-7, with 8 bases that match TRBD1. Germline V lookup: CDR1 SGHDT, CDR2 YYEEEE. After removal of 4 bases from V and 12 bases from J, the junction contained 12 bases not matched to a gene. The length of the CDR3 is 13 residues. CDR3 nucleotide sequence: TGTGCCAGCAGCACCGCCGGGACAGGCACTTCGTACTTC. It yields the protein CASSTAGTGTSYF.

As DNA, the CDR3 is TGCGCCAGCAGCCAAGATTCGGAGGGAAGTACGGACACTGAAGCTTTCTTT. This encodes CASSQDSEGSTDTEAFF. This chain joins TRBV4-1 and TRBJ1-1; D not resolved. Trimming took off 0 bases at V and 3 bases at J, with 17 bases between the two ends. This CDR3 spans 17 amino acids. The V gene's germline CDR1 is MGHRA and CDR2 YSYEKL.

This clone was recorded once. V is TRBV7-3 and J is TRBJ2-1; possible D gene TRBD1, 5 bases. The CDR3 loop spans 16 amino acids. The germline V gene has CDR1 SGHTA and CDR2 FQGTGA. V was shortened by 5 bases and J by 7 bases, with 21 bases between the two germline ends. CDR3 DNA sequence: TGTGCCAGCAGCCCACAGGTACCAGGGCTAGGAAATGAGCAGTTCTTC. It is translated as CASSPQVPGLGNEQFF.

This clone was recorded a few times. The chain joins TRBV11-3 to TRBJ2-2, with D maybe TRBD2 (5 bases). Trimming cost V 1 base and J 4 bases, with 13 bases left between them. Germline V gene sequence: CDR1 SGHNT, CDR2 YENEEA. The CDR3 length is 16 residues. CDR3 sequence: CASSLAPRESTGELFF. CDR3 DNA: TGTGCCAGCAGCTTAGCCCCTAGGGAGTCCACCGGGGAGCTGTTTTTT.

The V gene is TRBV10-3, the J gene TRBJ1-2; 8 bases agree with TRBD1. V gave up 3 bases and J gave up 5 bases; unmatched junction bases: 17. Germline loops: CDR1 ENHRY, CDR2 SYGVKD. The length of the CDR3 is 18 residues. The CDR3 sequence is CAISETLGPLTGGYGYTF. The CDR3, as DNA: TGTGCCATCAGTGAAACTCTTGGTCCCTTAACAGGGGGGTATGGCTACACCTTC.

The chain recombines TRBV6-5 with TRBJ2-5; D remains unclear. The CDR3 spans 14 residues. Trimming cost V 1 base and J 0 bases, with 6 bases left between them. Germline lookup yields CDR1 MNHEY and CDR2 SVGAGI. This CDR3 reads CASSYWRNQETQYF. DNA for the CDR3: TGTGCCAGCAGTTACTGGCGGAACCAAGAGACCCAGTACTTC.

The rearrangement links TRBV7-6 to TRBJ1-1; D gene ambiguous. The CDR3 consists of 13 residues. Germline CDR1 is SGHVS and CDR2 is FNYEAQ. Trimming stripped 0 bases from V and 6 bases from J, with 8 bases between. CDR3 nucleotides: TGTGCCAGCAGCTTAGCGCACGGGTCTGAAGCTTTCTTT. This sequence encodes CASSLAHGSEAFF.

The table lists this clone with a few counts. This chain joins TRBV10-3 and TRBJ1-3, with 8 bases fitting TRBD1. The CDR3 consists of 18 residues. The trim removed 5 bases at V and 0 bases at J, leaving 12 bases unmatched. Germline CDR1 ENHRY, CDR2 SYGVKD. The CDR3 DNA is TGTGCCATCAGTACCCCGGGACAGGCAGATTTCTCTGGAAACACCATATATTTT. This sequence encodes CAISTPGQADFSGNTIYF.

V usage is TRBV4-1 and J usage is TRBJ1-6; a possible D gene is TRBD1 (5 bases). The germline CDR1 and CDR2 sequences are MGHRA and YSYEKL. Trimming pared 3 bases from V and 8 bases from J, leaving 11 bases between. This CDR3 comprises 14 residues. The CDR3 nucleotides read TGCGCCAGCAGCCAGTTCCCGGGGGATTCACCCCTCCACTTT. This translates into CASSQFPGDSPLHF.

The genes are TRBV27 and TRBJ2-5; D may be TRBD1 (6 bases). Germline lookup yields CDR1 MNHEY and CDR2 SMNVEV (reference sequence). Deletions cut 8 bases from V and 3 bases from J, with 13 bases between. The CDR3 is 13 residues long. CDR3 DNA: TGTGCCAGCTCCTGGAACAGGGAAGAGACCCAGTACTTC. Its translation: CASSWNREETQYF.

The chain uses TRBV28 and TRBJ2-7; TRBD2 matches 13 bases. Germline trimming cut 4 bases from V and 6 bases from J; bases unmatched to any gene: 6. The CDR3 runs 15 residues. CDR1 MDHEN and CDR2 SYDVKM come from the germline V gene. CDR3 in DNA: TGTGCCAGCAGTTCCGGACTAGCGGGGGTTCTCGAGCAGTACTTC. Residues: CASSSGLAGVLEQYF.

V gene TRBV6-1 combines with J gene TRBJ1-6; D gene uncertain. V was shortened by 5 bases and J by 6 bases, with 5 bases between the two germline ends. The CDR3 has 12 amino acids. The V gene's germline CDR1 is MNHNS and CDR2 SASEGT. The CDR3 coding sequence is TGTGCCAGCAGTCTCCTTAATTCACCCCTCCACTTT. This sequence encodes CASSLLNSPLHF.

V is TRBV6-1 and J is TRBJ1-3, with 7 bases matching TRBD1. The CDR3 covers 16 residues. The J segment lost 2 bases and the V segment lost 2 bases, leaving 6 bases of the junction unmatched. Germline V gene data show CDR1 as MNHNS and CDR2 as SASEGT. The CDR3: CASSELATGTGNTIYF. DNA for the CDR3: TGTGCCAGCAGTGAATTGGCGACAGGGACTGGAAACACCATATATTTT.